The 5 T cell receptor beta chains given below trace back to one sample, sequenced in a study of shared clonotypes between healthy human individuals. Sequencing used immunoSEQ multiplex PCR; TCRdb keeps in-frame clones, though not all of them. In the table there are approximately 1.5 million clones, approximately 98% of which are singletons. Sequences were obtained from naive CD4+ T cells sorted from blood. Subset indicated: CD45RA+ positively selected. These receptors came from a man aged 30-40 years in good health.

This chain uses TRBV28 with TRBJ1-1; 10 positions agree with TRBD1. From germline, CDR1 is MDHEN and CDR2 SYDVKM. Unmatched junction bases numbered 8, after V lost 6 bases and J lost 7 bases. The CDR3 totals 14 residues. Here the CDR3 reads CASSPGQGRGEAFF. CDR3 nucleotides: TGTGCCAGCAGCCCGGGACAGGGGAGAGGTGAAGCTTTCTTT. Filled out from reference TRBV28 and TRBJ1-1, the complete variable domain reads DVKVTQSSRYLVKRTGEKVFLECVQDMDHENMFWYRQDPGLGLRLIYFSYDVKMKEKGDIPEGYSVSREKKERFSLILESASTNQTSMYLCASSPGQGRGEAFFGQGTRLTVV.

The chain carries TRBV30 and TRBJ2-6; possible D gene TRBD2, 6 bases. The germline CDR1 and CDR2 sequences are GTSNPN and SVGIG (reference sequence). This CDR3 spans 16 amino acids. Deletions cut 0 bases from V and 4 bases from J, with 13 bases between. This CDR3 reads CAWSVRGEAGANVLTF. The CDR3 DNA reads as TGTGCCTGGAGTGTACGAGGGGAGGCGGGGGCCAACGTCCTGACTTTC.

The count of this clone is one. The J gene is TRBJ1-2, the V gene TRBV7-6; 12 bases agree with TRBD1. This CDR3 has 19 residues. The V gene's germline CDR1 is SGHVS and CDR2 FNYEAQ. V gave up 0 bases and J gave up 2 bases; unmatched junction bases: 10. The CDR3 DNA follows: TGTGCCAGCAGCTTAGCGCCGCCGGGACAGGGGGCCAACAACTATGGCTACACCTTC. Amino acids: CASSLAPPGQGANNYGYTF.

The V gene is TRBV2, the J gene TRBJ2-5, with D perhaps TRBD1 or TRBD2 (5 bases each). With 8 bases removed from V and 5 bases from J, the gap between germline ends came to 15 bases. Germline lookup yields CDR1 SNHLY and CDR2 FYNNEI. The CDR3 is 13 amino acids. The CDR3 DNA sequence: TGTGCCAGCCCCATCGAGGGGTCGGAGACCCAGTACTTC. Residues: CASPIEGSETQYF. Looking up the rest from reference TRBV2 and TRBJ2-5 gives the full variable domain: EPEVTQTPSHQVTQMGQEVILRCVPISNHLYFYWYRQILGQKVEFLVSFYNNEISEKSEIFDDQFSVERPDGSNFTLKIRSTKLEDSAMYFCASPIEGSETQYFGPGTRLLVL.

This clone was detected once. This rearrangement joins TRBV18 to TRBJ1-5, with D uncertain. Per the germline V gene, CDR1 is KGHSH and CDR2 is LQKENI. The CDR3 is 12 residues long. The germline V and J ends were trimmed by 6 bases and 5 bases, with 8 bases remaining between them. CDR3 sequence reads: CASSELDQPQHF. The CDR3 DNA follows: TGTGCCAGCTCTGAACTCGATCAGCCCCAGCATTTT.